This T cell receptor beta chain was retrieved from a study of cytomegalovirus exposure and HLA in healthy donors. Findings and caveats of the study: Judged likely to be a sequencing artifact was a cluster of highly shared sequence variants.

Germline CDR1 and CDR2: SGHNT and YYREEE (reference sequence). This CDR3 region has 14 residues. V dropped 3 bases and J dropped 4 bases, with 14 bases sitting between them. Use of 60 Vbeta and 13 Jbeta primers characterized the PCR. Clones were read by immunoSEQ multiplex PCR, and TCRdb kept only the in-frame ones, dropping some. Of some 90,000 clones listed, 80% are singletons. This clone turned up a few times. Its cognate antigen is unknown. The material sequenced was PBMCs. The sequence came from a man aged 45-65 years in good health and CMV-seropositive. The chain joins TRBV5-4 to TRBJ2-7; possible D gene TRBD2, 6 bases. In DNA form, the CDR3 reads TGTGCCAGCAGCTCGCGGGACGGGGGTTACGAGCAGTACTTC. Its protein product is CASSSRDGGYEQYF.